This entry lists 21 T cell receptor beta chains sequenced from one sample in a study of T cell responses to AZD1222 COVID-19 vaccine. The repertoire was sequenced with immunoSEQ multiplex PCR; TCRdb's copy has only in-frame clones and lacks some. This table has about 120,000 clones, just over 85% appearing once. The sequences come from peripheral blood, collected 28 days after the second AZD1222 dose. These receptors were taken from an adult who received the AZD1222 COVID-19 vaccine.

The V call is TRBV6-5, the J call TRBJ1-4; D call uncertain. V was trimmed by 6 bases and J by 8 bases, leaving 16 bases between them. This CDR3 is built from 14 residues. The germline gives CDR1 MNHEY, CDR2 SVGAGI. Written as DNA, the CDR3 is TGTGCCAGCAGGGACGTCGGAGGAGTAGAAAAACTGTTTTTT. Amino acid sequence: CASRDVGGVEKLFF.

J is TRBJ2-4 and V is TRBV5-1, with 12 bases matching TRBD2. The CDR3 runs to 18 residues. Germline V CDR1 and CDR2: SGHRS, YFSETQ. V lost 4 bases to trimming and J lost 9 bases; unmatched junction nucleotides: 17. The CDR3 protein is CASSPDSPTSGRFPIQYF. DNA of the CDR3: TGCGCCAGCAGCCCCGACTCACCAACTAGCGGGAGGTTTCCCATTCAGTACTTC.

The table lists this clone with a few counts. The rearrangement links TRBV29-1 to TRBJ1-2; D is unclear. Germline V gene data show CDR1 as SQVTM and CDR2 as ANQGSEA. V lost 7 bases, J lost 8 bases, and 11 bases lay in between. The CDR3 covers 10 residues. The CDR3 DNA reads as TGCAGCGACACCAGAGGAGGCTACACCTTC. Residues: CSDTRGGYTF.

This sequence joins TRBV5-6 and TRBJ1-2; D uncertain. The CDR3 sequence is 12 residues long. Trimming removed 1 base from V and 14 bases from J, with 15 bases in between. CDR1 is SGHDT and CDR2 is YYEEEE in the germline V gene. The CDR3 sequence is CASSLSGVPGTF. CDR3 DNA sequence: TGTGCCAGCAGCTTGAGTGGGGTACCTGGGACCTTC.

The V and J genes are TRBV6-5 and TRBJ1-1, with 8 bases that match TRBD1. This CDR3 is built from 16 residues. Germline loops: CDR1 MNHEY, CDR2 SVGAGI. V shed 3 bases and J 7 bases; nucleotides not matched to a gene: 13. The CDR3 spells CASSYTLGQGGSEAFF. CDR3 bases: TGTGCCAGCAGTTATACACTCGGACAGGGAGGCAGTGAAGCTTTCTTT.

The chain joins TRBV12-3 or TRBV12-4 to TRBJ1-1; unclear D gene. Trimming shortened V by 4 bases and J by 1 base, and 4 bases separated the two germline ends. The CDR3 extends over 12 amino acids. In DNA, the CDR3 is TGTGCCAGCAGTTACAGGAACACTGAAGCTTTCTTT. Its translation is CASSYRNTEAFF.

The chain carries TRBV6-5 and TRBJ2-2, with D hard to call. Per germline, CDR1 MNHEY and CDR2 SVGAGI. CDR3 size: 13 residues. V lost 6 bases and J 0 bases, leaving 5 bases between the germline ends. CDR3 amino acids: CASSRPNTGELFF. In DNA, the CDR3 is TGTGCCAGCAGCCGGCCGAACACCGGGGAGCTGTTTTTT.

The CDR3 DNA is TGCGCCAGCGCCCCCCCGGGGGCTAGTGAGACCCAGTACTTC. The encoded protein is CASAPPGASETQYF. The chain couples TRBV5-1 to TRBJ2-5; either TRBD1 or TRBD2 may fit D (6 bases each). Trimming took off 7 bases at V and 5 bases at J, with 18 bases between the two ends. The CDR3 has 14 residues. The germline CDR1 and CDR2 sequences are SGHRS and YFSETQ.

The genes are TRBV21-1 and TRBJ2-1; no check of the table's D call, TRBD2, against the DNA was made. TRBV21-1 is noted as a pseudogene. This CDR3 region has 19 residues. The DNA of the CDR3 is TGTGCCAGCAGCAAAGATAGTCAGGCGGGAGGACACTTCTACAATGAGCAGTTCTTC. It encodes CASSKDSQAGGHFYNEQFF.

This sequence joins TRBV6-5 and TRBJ1-1; no definite D call. Trimming left V 7 bases short and J 0 bases short, with 12 bases between. The CDR3 sequence is 14 residues long. CDR1 is MNHEY, CDR2 SVGAGI, per germline. This chain's CDR3 is CASTPRRMNTEAFF. As DNA, the CDR3 is TGTGCCAGCACCCCCCGGAGGATGAACACTGAAGCTTTCTTT.

The chain is built from TRBV5-3 and TRBJ1-6; 7 bases align to TRBD1. TRBV5-3 is classed as an ORF, of uncertain function. This CDR3 has 18 residues. V shed 4 bases, J shed 5 bases, and the junction held 15 bases outside the gene matches. The CDR3 reads CARSRFVMGGTDNSPLHF. The DNA of the CDR3 is TGTGCCAGAAGCCGTTTCGTGATGGGCGGGACAGATAATTCACCCCTCCACTTT.

The CDR3: CASSLTGGNQPQHF. CDR3 DNA sequence: TGTGCCAGCAGTTTAACAGGGGGAAATCAGCCCCAGCATTTT. The chain joins TRBV27 to TRBJ1-5, with 8 nucleotides matching TRBD1. J was trimmed by 4 bases and V by 2 bases; bases with no gene match: 1. The CDR3 contains 14 residues. Germline V CDR1 and CDR2: MNHEY, SMNVEV (reference sequence).

V usage is TRBV6-5 and J usage is TRBJ1-2, with no clear D. Looked up from germline, CDR1 is MNHEY and CDR2 is SVGAGI. V was pared by 0 bases and J by 0 bases, with 5 bases between. This CDR3 spans 14 amino acids. The CDR3 DNA follows: TGTGCCAGCAGTTACTCGGCAGCTAACTATGGCTACACCTTC. Encoded protein: CASSYSAANYGYTF.

This clone was seen only once. The J gene is TRBJ2-1, the V gene TRBV5-6; D perhaps matches TRBD2 (5 bases). The V and J ends lost 0 bases and 15 bases respectively, with 19 bases between them. The germline V gene encodes CDR1 SGHDT and CDR2 YYEEEE. The length of the CDR3 is 14 residues. CDR3 bases: TGTGCCAGCAGCTTGGAACTAGGAGACTCCGGACGGTTCTTC. Translation gives CASSLELGDSGRFF.

This chain connects TRBV14 to TRBJ1-1; possibly TRBD1 for D (6 bases). The CDR3 sequence is 14 residues long. Germline CDR1 SGHDN, CDR2 FVKESK. Trimming took off 4 bases at V and 4 bases at J, with 13 bases between the two ends. The CDR3 loop reads CASSLIGGSTEAFF. The CDR3 DNA is TGTGCCAGCAGCCTGATAGGGGGGAGCACTGAAGCTTTCTTT.

This clone has only a few counts. This chain uses TRBV4-2 with TRBJ2-1; the D is unclear. Germline V gene data show CDR1 as LGHNA and CDR2 as YNFKEQ. The CDR3 is 14 amino acids. Trimming removed 0 bases at V and 8 bases at J, with 11 bases between. CDR3 nucleotides: TGTGCCAGCAGCCAAGATTTAGCCGCGGATGAGCAGTTCTTC. Its translation is CASSQDLAADEQFF.

V is TRBV7-9 and J is TRBJ2-1; 11 positions match TRBD2. In germline, CDR1 is SEHNR, CDR2 FQNEAQ (reference sequence). The CDR3 is 14 amino acids. V gave up 8 bases and J gave up 6 bases; unmatched junction bases: 6. The DNA of the CDR3 is TGTGCCAGCGTAGCGGGAGGGCCGGCCAATGAGCAGTTCTTC. Translated, it gives CASVAGGPANEQFF.

This rearrangement joins TRBV3-1 (or the pseudogene TRBV3-2) to TRBJ1-5; the D gene is possibly TRBD1 (6 bases). Germline CDR1 and CDR2: LGHDT and YNNKEL (reference sequence). V was shortened by 2 bases and J by 6 bases, with 20 bases between the two germline ends. The CDR3 runs to 17 residues. The CDR3 loop is CASSQSWTAGAIQPQHF. DNA for the CDR3: TGTGCCAGCAGCCAATCCTGGACTGCAGGGGCAATTCAGCCCCAGCATTTT.

The chain uses TRBV21-1 and TRBJ2-7; the DNA was not compared with TRBD2, the D call given in the table. TRBV21-1 is a pseudogene. The CDR3 runs 17 residues. CDR3 protein: CASSKERVRRSTYEQYF. In nucleotides, the CDR3 is TGTGCCAGCAGCAAAGAGAGGGTTAGGAGGTCTACCTACGAGCAGTACTTC.

The genes are TRBV19 and TRBJ1-2; D gene unclear. This CDR3 comprises 12 residues. The V and J ends lost 3 bases and 7 bases respectively, with 9 bases between them. Germline assignment: CDR1 LNHDA and CDR2 SQIVND (reference sequence). The CDR3 region is CASSIRSGGYTF. In nucleotides, the CDR3 is TGTGCCAGTAGTATTAGGTCCGGTGGCTACACCTTC.

The genes are TRBV19 and TRBJ1-5; 7 bases map to TRBD1. There are 16 residues in the CDR3. Trimming took 3 bases from V and 0 from J; bases not matched to a gene: 5. Germline loops: CDR1 LNHDA, CDR2 SQIVND (reference sequence). CDR3 bases: TGTGCCAGTAGTATGGATGGGACAGCTAGCAATCAGCCCCAGCATTTT. Amino acids: CASSMDGTASNQPQHF.